This T cell receptor (beta chain) was documented in a study of T cell responses to AZD1222 COVID-19 vaccine. Study background: Pooling of second doses given at about 4 or about 12 weeks was done.

Sequenced by immunoSEQ multiplex PCR; TCRdb stores in-frame clones only, minus some. The sample includes around 180,000 clones, 90% of them seen just once. Turning to this clone: As yet, its antigen is unknown.

General study points: Clonal diversity was possibly underestimated; the donors were predominantly white British and more often female.

The sample consisted of peripheral blood, taken on day 0 of AZD1222 vaccination. This TCR was sampled from an adult in good health.

The DNA for the CDR3 is TGTGCCAGCAGCTCCTCCCCGACGGTTGAAGCTTTCTTT. This translates into CASSSSPTVEAFF. The V and J genes are TRBV7-2 and TRBJ1-1; D gene ambiguous. This CDR3 is 13 amino acids long. Germline-derived CDR1 and CDR2 are SGHTA and FQGNSA. V was trimmed by 4 bases and J by 7 bases, leaving 13 bases between them.